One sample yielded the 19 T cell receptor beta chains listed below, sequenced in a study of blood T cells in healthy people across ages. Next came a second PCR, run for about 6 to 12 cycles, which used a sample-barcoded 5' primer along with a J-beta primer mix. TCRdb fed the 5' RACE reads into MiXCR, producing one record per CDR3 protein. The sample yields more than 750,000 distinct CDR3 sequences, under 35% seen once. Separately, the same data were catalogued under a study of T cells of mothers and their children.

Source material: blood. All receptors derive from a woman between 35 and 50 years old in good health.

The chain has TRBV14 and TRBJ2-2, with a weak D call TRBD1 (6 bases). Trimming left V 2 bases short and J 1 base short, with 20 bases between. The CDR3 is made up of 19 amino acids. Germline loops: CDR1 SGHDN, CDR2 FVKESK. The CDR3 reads CASSQFWGRGQRNTGELFF. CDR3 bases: TGTGCCAGCAGCCAATTTTGGGGCAGGGGTCAGAGGAACACCGGGGAGCTGTTTTTT.

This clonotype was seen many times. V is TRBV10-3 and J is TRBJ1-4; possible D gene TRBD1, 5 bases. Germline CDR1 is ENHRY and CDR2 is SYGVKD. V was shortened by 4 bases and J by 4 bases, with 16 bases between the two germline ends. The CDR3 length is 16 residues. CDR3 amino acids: CAISVGGTDGNEKLFF. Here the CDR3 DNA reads TGTGCCATCAGTGTAGGCGGGACGGATGGTAATGAAAAACTGTTTTTT.

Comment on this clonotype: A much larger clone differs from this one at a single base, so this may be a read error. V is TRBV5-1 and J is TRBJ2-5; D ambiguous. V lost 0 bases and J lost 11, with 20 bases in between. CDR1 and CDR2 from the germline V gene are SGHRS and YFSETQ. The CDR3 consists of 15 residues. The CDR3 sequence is CASSLVEQPSLEQYF. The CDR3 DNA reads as TGCGCCAGCAGCTTGGTCGAACAACCCTCTTTAGAGCAGTACTTC.

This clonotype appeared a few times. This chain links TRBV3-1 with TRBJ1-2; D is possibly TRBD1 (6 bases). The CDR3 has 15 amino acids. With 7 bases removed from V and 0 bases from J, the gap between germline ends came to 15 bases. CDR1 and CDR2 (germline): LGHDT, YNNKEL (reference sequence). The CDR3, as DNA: TGTGCCAGCAACAACCTAAGGGGGGCTAACTATGGCTACACCTTC. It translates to CASNNLRGANYGYTF.

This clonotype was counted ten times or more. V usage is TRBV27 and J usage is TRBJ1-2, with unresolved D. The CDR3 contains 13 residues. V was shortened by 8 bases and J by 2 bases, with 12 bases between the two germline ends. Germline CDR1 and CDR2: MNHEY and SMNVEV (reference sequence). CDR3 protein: CASSPGPNYGYTF. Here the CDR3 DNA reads TGTGCCAGCTCACCAGGACCAAACTATGGCTACACCTTC.

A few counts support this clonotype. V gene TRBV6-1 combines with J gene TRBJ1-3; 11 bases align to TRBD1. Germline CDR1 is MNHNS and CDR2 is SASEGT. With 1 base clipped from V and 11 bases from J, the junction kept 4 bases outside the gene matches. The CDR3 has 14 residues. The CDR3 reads CASSEGTGGNPIYF. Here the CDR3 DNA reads TGTGCCAGCAGTGAAGGGACAGGGGGCAATCCCATATATTTT.

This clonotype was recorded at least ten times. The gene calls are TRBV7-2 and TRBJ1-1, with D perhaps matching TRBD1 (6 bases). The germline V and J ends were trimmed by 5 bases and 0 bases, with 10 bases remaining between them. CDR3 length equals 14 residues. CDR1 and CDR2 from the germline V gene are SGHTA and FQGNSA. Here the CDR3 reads CASSTNRVNTEAFF. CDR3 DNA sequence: TGTGCCAGCAGCACAAACAGGGTGAACACTGAAGCTTTCTTT.

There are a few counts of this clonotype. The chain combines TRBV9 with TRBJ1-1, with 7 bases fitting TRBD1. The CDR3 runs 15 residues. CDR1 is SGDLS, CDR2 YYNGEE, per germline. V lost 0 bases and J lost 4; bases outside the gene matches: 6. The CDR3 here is CASSVATSGGTEAFF. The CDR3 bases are TGTGCCAGCAGCGTAGCCACGTCAGGGGGCACTGAAGCTTTCTTT.

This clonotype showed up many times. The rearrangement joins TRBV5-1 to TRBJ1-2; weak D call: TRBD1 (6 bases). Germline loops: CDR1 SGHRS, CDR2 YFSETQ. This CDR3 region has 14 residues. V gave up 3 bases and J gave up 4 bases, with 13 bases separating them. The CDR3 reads CASSSSRQVYGYTF. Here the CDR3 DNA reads TGCGCCAGCAGCTCATCCCGACAGGTCTATGGCTACACCTTC.

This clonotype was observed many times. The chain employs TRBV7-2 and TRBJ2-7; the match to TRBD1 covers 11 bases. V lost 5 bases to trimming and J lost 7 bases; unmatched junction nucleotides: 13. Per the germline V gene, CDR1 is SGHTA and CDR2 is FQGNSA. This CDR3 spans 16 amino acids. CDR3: CASSLWPGQGALEQYF. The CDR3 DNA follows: TGTGCCAGCAGCCTTTGGCCCGGACAGGGGGCGCTGGAGCAGTACTTC.

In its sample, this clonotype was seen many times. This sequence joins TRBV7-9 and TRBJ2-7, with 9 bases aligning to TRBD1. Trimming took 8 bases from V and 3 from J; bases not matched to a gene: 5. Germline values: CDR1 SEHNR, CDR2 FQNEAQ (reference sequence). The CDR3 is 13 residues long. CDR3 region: CASDKDRGYEQYF. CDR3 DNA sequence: TGTGCCAGCGATAAGGACAGGGGCTACGAGCAGTACTTC.

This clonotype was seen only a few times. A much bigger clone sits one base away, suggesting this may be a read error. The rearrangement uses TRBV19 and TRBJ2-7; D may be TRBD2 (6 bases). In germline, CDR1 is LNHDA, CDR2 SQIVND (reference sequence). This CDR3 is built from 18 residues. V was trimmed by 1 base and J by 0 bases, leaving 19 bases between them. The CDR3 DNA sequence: TGTGCCAGTAGTATAGGAGGACGTTGGAGGGAGAGCTCCTACGAGCAGTACTTC. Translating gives CASSIGGRWRESSYEQYF.

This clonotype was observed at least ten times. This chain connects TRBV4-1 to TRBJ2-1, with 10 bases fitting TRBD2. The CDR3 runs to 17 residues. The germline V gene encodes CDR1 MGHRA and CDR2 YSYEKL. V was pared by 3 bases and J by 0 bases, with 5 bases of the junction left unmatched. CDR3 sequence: CASSQIAGGISYNEQFF. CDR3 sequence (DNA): TGCGCCAGCAGCCAGATAGCGGGGGGCATCTCCTACAATGAGCAGTTCTTC.

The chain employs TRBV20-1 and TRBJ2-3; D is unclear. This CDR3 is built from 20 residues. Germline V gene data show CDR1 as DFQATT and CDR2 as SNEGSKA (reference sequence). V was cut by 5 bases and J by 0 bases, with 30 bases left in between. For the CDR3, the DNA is TGCAGTGCTTATCCCCTCGAAATGAAGGACGGCAGCGCTAGCACAGATACGCAGTATTTT. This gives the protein CSAYPLEMKDGSASTDTQYF.

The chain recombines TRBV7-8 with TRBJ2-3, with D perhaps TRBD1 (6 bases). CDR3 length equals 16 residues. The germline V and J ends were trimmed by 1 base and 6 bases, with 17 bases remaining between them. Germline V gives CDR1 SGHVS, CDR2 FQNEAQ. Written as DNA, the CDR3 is TGTGCCAGCAGCTTAGGAACAGGGAGAGTCTCGGATACGCAGTATTTT. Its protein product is CASSLGTGRVSDTQYF.

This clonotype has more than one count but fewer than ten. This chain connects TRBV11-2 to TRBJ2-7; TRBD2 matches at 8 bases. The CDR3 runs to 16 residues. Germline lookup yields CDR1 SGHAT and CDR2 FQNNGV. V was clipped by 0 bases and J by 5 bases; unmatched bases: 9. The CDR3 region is CASSLEPGGGQNEQYF. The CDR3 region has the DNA TGTGCCAGCAGCTTAGAACCCGGGGGGGGCCAGAACGAGCAGTACTTC.

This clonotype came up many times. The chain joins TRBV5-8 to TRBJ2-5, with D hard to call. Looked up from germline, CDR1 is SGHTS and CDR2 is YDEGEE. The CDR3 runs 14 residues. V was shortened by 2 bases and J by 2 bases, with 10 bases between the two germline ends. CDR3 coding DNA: TGTGCCAGCAGCTTAGGTTGGCAACAAGAGACCCAGTACTTC. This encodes CASSLGWQQETQYF.

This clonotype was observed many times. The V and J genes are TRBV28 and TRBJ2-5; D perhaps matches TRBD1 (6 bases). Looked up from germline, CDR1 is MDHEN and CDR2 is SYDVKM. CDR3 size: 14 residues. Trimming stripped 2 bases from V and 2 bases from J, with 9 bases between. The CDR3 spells CASSLPGDQETQYF. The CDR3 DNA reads TGTGCCAGCAGTTTACCAGGGGATCAAGAGACCCAGTACTTC.

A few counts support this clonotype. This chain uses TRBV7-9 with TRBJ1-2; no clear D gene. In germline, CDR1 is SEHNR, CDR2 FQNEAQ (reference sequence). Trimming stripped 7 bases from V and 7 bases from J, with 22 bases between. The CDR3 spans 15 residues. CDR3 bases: TGTGCCAGCACTAAGCTGGCAGATGGAAGATTTGGCTACACCTTC. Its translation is CASTKLADGRFGYTF. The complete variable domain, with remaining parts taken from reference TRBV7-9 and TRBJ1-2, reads DTGVSQNPRHKITKRGQNVTFRCDPISEHNRLYWYRQTLGQGPEFLTYFQNEAQLEKSRLLSDRFSAERPKGSFSTLEIQRTEQGDSAMYLCASTKLADGRFGYTFGSGTRLTVV.